This entry lists 5 T cell receptor beta chains sequenced from one sample in a study of identical twins. In TCRdb, the 5' RACE reads were re-called with MiXCR into one record per CDR3 protein. The table records nearly 900,000 distinct CDR3 sequences, 9% to 15% of them present only once. These data also formed part of another study, on yellow fever vaccine responses in identical twins.

Sequencing was performed on PBMCs. These receptors were taken from a young woman in good health.

The chain recombines TRBV6-1 with TRBJ2-1; D is unresolved. Germline CDR1 and CDR2: MNHNS and SASEGT. The CDR3 spans 15 residues. The V end lost 5 bases, the J end lost 5 bases, and 16 bases lay between the germline ends. CDR3 bases: TGTGCCAGCAGTCCCCTTCGTGGCGCAGACAATGAGCAGTTCTTC. It translates to CASSPLRGADNEQFF.

This chain connects TRBV12-3 or TRBV12-4 to TRBJ2-3, with 9 nucleotides matching TRBD2. After removal of 6 bases from V and 15 bases from J, the junction contained 10 bases not matched to a gene. The length of the CDR3 is 12 residues. CDR3 nucleotides: TGTGCCAGCAGCCAGGGGGTAGCGGGAGTTTATTTT. It yields the protein CASSQGVAGVYF.

This clonotype has only a few counts. CDR3 protein: CASSPRQGLRSSEQFF. The DNA for the CDR3 is TGTGCCAGTAGTCCTAGACAGGGGTTGAGGTCGAGTGAGCAGTTCTTC. The V gene is TRBV19, the J gene TRBJ2-1; the match to TRBD1 covers 8 bases. The trim removed 5 bases at V and 9 bases at J, leaving 15 bases unmatched. The CDR3 consists of 16 residues. CDR1 and CDR2 (germline): LNHDA, SQIVND (reference sequence).

This rearrangement joins TRBV20-1 to TRBJ2-2; 10 bases are shared with TRBD1. The CDR3 is made up of 16 amino acids. Losses at the gene ends were 0 bases for V and 3 bases for J; bases not matched to a gene: 4. Germline V gene data show CDR1 as DFQATT and CDR2 as SNEGSKA (reference sequence). The CDR3 reads CSARDPGQGYTGELFF. The DNA of the CDR3 is TGCAGTGCTAGAGATCCGGGACAGGGGTACACCGGGGAGCTGTTTTTT.

The rearrangement links TRBV5-8 to TRBJ2-2; TRBD1 or TRBD2 may be the D gene (5 bases each). The germline CDR1 and CDR2 sequences are SGHTS and YDEGEE. This CDR3 contains 16 residues. Trimming removed 2 bases from V and 4 bases from J, with 15 bases in between. This CDR3 is CASSLPGRGSTGELFF. The CDR3 DNA follows: TGTGCCAGCAGCTTACCGGGACGGGGTAGCACCGGGGAGCTGTTTTTT.